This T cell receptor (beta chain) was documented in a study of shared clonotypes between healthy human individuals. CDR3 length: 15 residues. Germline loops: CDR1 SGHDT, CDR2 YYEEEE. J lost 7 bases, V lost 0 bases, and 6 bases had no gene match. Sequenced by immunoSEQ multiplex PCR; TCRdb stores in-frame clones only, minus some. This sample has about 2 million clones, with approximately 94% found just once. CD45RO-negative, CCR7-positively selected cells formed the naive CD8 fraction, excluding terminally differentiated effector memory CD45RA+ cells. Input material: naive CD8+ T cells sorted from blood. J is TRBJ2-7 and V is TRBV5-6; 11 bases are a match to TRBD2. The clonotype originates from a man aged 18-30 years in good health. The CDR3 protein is CASSLAGLAAMEQYF. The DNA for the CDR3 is TGTGCCAGCAGCTTGGCGGGACTAGCGGCCATGGAGCAGTACTTC.